A single sample is the source of the 18 T cell receptor beta chains below, sequenced in a study of shared clonotypes between healthy human individuals. Clones were sequenced by immunoSEQ multiplex PCR, and TCRdb holds only the in-frame ones, with some missing. The top ten clones hold about 0.37% of a sample with 2 million to 2.5 million clones, approximately 93% of them seen once. Sequencing input: naive CD4+ T cells from PBMCs. Stated subset: CD45RA+ positively selected. The receptors originated from a young man in good health. Some clones in this sample may be carry-over from other donors' samples.

The rearrangement joins TRBV27 to TRBJ2-2, with a weak D call TRBD2 (6 bases). V shed 2 bases and J shed 0 bases, with 10 bases lying between them. The V gene's germline CDR1 is MNHEY and CDR2 SMNVEV (reference sequence). CDR3 size: 16 residues. The CDR3 region is CASSLRPGANTGELFF. DNA of the CDR3: TGTGCCAGCAGTTTAAGGCCGGGGGCGAACACCGGGGAGCTGTTTTTT.

V usage is TRBV5-1 and J usage is TRBJ2-7; 9 bases line up with TRBD1. This CDR3 is built from 15 residues. V lost 4 bases, J lost 3 bases, and 8 bases stayed unmatched. The germline V gene has CDR1 SGHRS and CDR2 YFSETQ. Here the CDR3 reads CASSGGQGRLYEQYF. CDR3 bases: TGCGCCAGCAGCGGGGGACAGGGAAGGCTCTACGAGCAGTACTTC. The full variable domain, with the rest looked up from reference TRBV5-1 and TRBJ2-7, is KAGVTQTPRYLIKTRGQQVTLSCSPISGHRSVSWYQQTPGQGLQFLFEYFSETQRNKGNFPGRFSGRQFSNSRSEMNVSTLELGDSALYLCASSGGQGRLYEQYFGPGTRLTVT.

The chain has TRBV7-3 and TRBJ1-4; no clear D. V gave up 5 bases and J gave up 7 bases, with 14 bases separating them. The CDR3 contains 14 residues. The germline V gene encodes CDR1 SGHTA and CDR2 FQGTGA. The CDR3 bases are TGTGCCAGCAGCCCCCGGCGGGTTCGTGAAAAACTGTTTTTT. This translates into CASSPRRVREKLFF. The whole variable domain, remainder taken from reference TRBV7-3 and TRBJ1-4, is GAGVSQTPSNKVTEKGKYVELRCDPISGHTALYWYRQSLGQGPEFLIYFQGTGAADDSGLPNDRFFAVRPEGSVSTLKIQRTERGDSAVYLCASSPRRVREKLFFGSGTQLSVL.

This chain links TRBV9 with TRBJ2-7; 11 nucleotides line up with TRBD2. The CDR3 has 17 residues. In germline, CDR1 is SGDLS, CDR2 YYNGEE. Unmatched junction bases numbered 14, after V lost 3 bases and J lost 6 bases. The CDR3, as DNA: TGTGCCAGCAGCGCCACCGGGACTAGCGGTTCAAGGGGCGAGCAGTACTTC. Encoded protein: CASSATGTSGSRGEQYF. Using reference TRBV9 and TRBJ2-7 for the parts outside the CDR3, the full variable domain is DSGVTQTPKHLITATGQRVTLRCSPRSGDLSVYWYQQSLDQGLQFLIQYYNGEERAKGNILERFSAQQFPDLHSELNLSSLELGDSALYFCASSATGTSGSRGEQYFGPGTRLTVT.

This chain links TRBV18 with TRBJ2-1; D possibly corresponds to TRBD2 (6 bases). V gave up 2 bases and J gave up 9 bases, with 20 bases separating them. Germline V gene data show CDR1 as KGHSH and CDR2 as LQKENI. This CDR3 has 16 residues. CDR3 coding DNA: TGTGCCAGCTCACCAGAGGCGGCTAGCGAGTTCAGTGAGCAGTTCTTC. As protein: CASSPEAASEFSEQFF.

The J gene is TRBJ2-3, the V gene TRBV7-2, with D maybe TRBD1 (5 bases). This CDR3 is 15 amino acids long. V lost 1 base and J 2 bases, leaving 10 bases between the germline ends. Per the germline V gene, CDR1 is SGHTA and CDR2 is FQGNSA. DNA of the CDR3: TGTGCCAGCAGCTTAGTGTACAGGTCCACAGATACGCAGTATTTT. It codes for CASSLVYRSTDTQYF.

Details on this clone: Other DNA sequences in the same sample also yield this CDR3. The chain recombines TRBV6-5 with TRBJ2-7, with D possibly called TRBD1 or TRBD2 (6 bases each). Germline-derived CDR1 and CDR2 are MNHEY and SVGAGI. The CDR3 covers 15 residues. The ends were cut back, 0 bases at V and 2 bases at J, with 11 bases in the middle. The CDR3 spells CASSYSGGGPYEQYF. The CDR3 DNA is TGTGCCAGCAGTTACTCAGGGGGAGGCCCCTACGAGCAGTACTTC.

This CDR3 is CARLGAATYEQYF. DNA of the CDR3: TGTGCCAGGCTGGGGGCCGCTACCTACGAGCAGTACTTC. The chain joins TRBV6-4 to TRBJ2-7, with D perhaps TRBD1 (6 bases). The V gene's germline CDR1 is MRHNA and CDR2 SNTAGT. This CDR3 comprises 13 residues. The V and J ends lost 9 bases and 2 bases respectively, with 14 bases between them.

V and J are TRBV5-1 and TRBJ1-1, with D maybe TRBD1 (5 bases). Trimming removed 4 bases at V and 3 bases at J, with 19 bases between. Germline-derived CDR1 and CDR2 are SGHRS and YFSETQ. This CDR3 region has 16 residues. The CDR3 DNA reads as TGCGCCAGCAGCCTGATAACCGGGACGGGACACACTGAAGCTTTCTTT. Protein product: CASSLITGTGHTEAFF.

The rearrangement joins TRBV5-1 to TRBJ1-4; D might be TRBD1 (6 bases). CDR1 is SGHRS and CDR2 is YFSETQ in the germline V gene. Trimming pared 4 bases from V and 3 bases from J, leaving 10 bases between. This CDR3 contains 14 residues. CDR3 amino acids: CASSVGQSNEKLFF. CDR3 sequence (DNA): TGCGCCAGCAGCGTAGGACAGTCTAATGAAAAACTGTTTTTT.

This clone was observed once. The J gene is TRBJ2-3, the V gene TRBV5-1; tentative D call: TRBD2 (6 bases). This CDR3 has 13 residues. Germline V gene lookup returns CDR1 SGHRS and CDR2 YFSETQ. With 5 bases removed from V and 7 bases from J, the gap between germline ends came to 14 bases. In nucleotides, the CDR3 is TGCGCCAGCAGACCGGTAGCGGAATATACGCAGTATTTT. As protein: CASRPVAEYTQYF.

The chain carries TRBV18 and TRBJ1-5, with D maybe TRBD1 (6 bases). CDR3 length: 14 amino acids. The V end was cut by 5 bases, the J end by 0 bases, with 8 bases between. CDR1 KGHSH and CDR2 LQKENI come from the germline V gene. CDR3 nucleotides: TGTGCCAGCTCAAGGGGGAATAGCAATCAGCCCCAGCATTTT. The encoded protein is CASSRGNSNQPQHF.

The J gene is TRBJ2-2, the V gene TRBV5-6; 8 bases map to TRBD2. J lost 4 bases, V lost 5 bases, and 10 bases had no gene match. The CDR3 length is 16 residues. The germline V gene encodes CDR1 SGHDT and CDR2 YYEEEE. The CDR3 sequence is CASSLGPGGLTGELFF. CDR3 sequence (DNA): TGTGCCAGCAGTCTCGGGCCGGGAGGGCTCACCGGGGAGCTGTTTTTT.

V usage is TRBV6-5 and J usage is TRBJ1-2; D is ambiguous. CDR1 is MNHEY and CDR2 is SVGAGI in the germline V gene. This CDR3 comprises 15 residues. V lost 6 bases and J lost 2, with 16 bases in between. The CDR3, as DNA: TGTGCCAGCAGCGCCCCGGGGAGATCCAACTATGGCTACACCTTC. Protein: CASSAPGRSNYGYTF.

The chain couples TRBV9 to TRBJ2-3, with D uncertain. Germline CDR1 SGDLS, CDR2 YYNGEE. The CDR3 is 12 amino acids. The V end was cut by 0 bases, the J end by 7 bases, with 6 bases between. CDR3 nucleotides: TGTGCCAGCAGCGTAGATCTACATACGCAGTATTTT. This gives the protein CASSVDLHTQYF.

This chain uses TRBV5-1 with TRBJ2-7; weak D call: TRBD2 (6 bases). CDR3 length equals 15 residues. Trimming shortened V by 4 bases and J by 6 bases, and 20 bases separated the two germline ends. The germline V gene encodes CDR1 SGHRS and CDR2 YFSETQ. The CDR3 spells CASSVTGTAGGEQYF. CDR3 nucleotide sequence: TGCGCCAGCAGCGTAACCGGGACTGCGGGCGGCGAGCAGTACTTC.

This chain joins TRBV5-4 and TRBJ2-7, with 7 nucleotides matching TRBD2. V gave up 4 bases and J gave up 7 bases; unmatched junction bases: 17. Per germline, CDR1 SGHNT and CDR2 YYREEE (reference sequence). The CDR3 runs to 16 residues. The CDR3, as DNA: TGTGCCAGCAGCCCGTGGTGGGGAGGGACCCCTGGGGAGCAGTACTTC. It codes for CASSPWWGGTPGEQYF.

This chain joins TRBV5-6 and TRBJ1-2; perhaps TRBD1 as D (5 bases). CDR1 and CDR2 from the germline V gene are SGHDT and YYEEEE. The CDR3 has 16 residues. The germline V and J ends were trimmed by 3 bases and 0 bases, with 15 bases remaining between them. CDR3 residues: CASSSLQDHTNYGYTF. The CDR3 nucleotides are TGTGCCAGCAGCTCGCTACAGGATCACACTAACTATGGCTACACCTTC.